This T cell receptor (beta chain) derives from a study of OX40 agonist ivuxolimab in advanced cancers. V lost 6 bases to trimming and J lost 5 bases; unmatched junction nucleotides: 12. The CDR3 extends over 16 amino acids. The germline V gene encodes CDR1 MNHNS and CDR2 SASEGT. Profiling relied on immunoSEQ multiplex PCR, and the TCRdb table lists in-frame clones only, not all of them. The sample shows 39,000 or so clones, about 87% of them seen only once. The TCR sequence derives from an adult with an advanced solid tumor such as melanoma, head and neck, liver or kidney cancer. The chain links TRBV6-1 to TRBJ2-5; TRBD2 agrees at 10 bases. The starting material was CD4+ or CD8+ T cells sorted from blood, obtained in a trial of the OX40 agonist ivuxolimab. This chain's CDR3 is CASRESGGAPRETQYF. The CDR3 DNA follows: TGTGCCAGCAGGGAAAGCGGGGGGGCCCCTAGGGAGACCCAGTACTTC.